The 21 T cell receptor beta chains in this list originate from one sample, sequenced in a study of T-cell reconstitution after alpha-beta-depleted transplantation in children. A library of TCRbeta sequences, prepared with unique molecular identifiers, was generated. TCRdb reprocessed the PCR reads via MiXCR and lists one record per CDR3 protein. Of 200,000 to 250,000 distinct CDR3 sequences listed, approximately 10% are singletons. The starting material was PBMCs, obtained before TCRalphabeta/CD19-depleted stem cell transplant. Source of these receptors: a child less than two years old with acute myeloid leukemia, due to receive a stem cell transplant.

The rearrangement uses TRBV7-6 and TRBJ2-5, with D tentatively TRBD2 (6 bases). Germline V gene data show CDR1 as SGHVS and CDR2 as FNYEAQ. Trimming took 4 bases from V and 2 from J, leaving 14 bases between them. This CDR3 contains 15 residues. CDR3 DNA: TGTGCCAGCAGCTCATCGGGACTTCTACAAGAGACCCAGTACTTC. This translates into CASSSSGLLQETQYF.

This clonotype was found many times. The chain combines TRBV12-3 or TRBV12-4 with TRBJ2-1, with D perhaps TRBD2 (5 bases). The CDR3 has 14 residues. Trimming shortened V by 7 bases and J by 3 bases, and 13 bases separated the two germline ends. CDR3 bases: TGTGCCAGCACCTCGGGGAGCTACTACAATGAGCAGTTCTTC. It specifies CASTSGSYYNEQFF.

V gene TRBV11-1 combines with J gene TRBJ2-1; D is unclear. The CDR3 has 14 residues. Germline CDR1 is SGHAT and CDR2 is FQDESV (reference sequence). Trimming removed 5 bases from V and 2 bases from J, with 10 bases in between. As DNA, the CDR3 is TGTGCCAGCAGCACCAGAGGAGCCTACAATGAGCAGTTCTTC. Its protein product is CASSTRGAYNEQFF.

There are many counts of this clonotype. This chain uses TRBV29-1 with TRBJ2-7; tentatively, D is TRBD2 (5 bases). Trimming cost V 8 bases and J 5 bases, with 16 bases left between them. Germline V lookup: CDR1 SQVTM, CDR2 ANQGSEA. This CDR3 contains 12 residues. The CDR3 here is CSLKRDKDEQYF. CDR3 DNA sequence: TGCAGCCTTAAGAGGGATAAGGACGAGCAGTACTTC.

This clonotype was detected many times. The V call is TRBV3-1, the J call TRBJ2-3; D not certain. This CDR3 has 12 residues. Germline CDR1 and CDR2: LGHDT and YNNKEL (reference sequence). V lost 3 bases, J lost 2 bases, and 3 bases lay in between. The CDR3 sequence is CASSQTTDTQYF. The DNA of the CDR3 is TGTGCCAGCAGCCAGACCACAGATACGCAGTATTTT.

This clonotype was picked up many times. This chain's CDR3 is CASSLRDRRIRNEQFF. CDR3 coding DNA: TGCGCCAGCAGCCTCCGAGACCGCCGTATTCGGAATGAGCAGTTCTTC. The gene calls are TRBV5-1 and TRBJ2-1; the D is unclear. From germline, CDR1 is SGHRS and CDR2 YFSETQ. This CDR3 region has 16 residues. Trimming pared 4 bases from V and 7 bases from J, leaving 21 bases between.

This clonotype was seen ten or more times. The V call is TRBV24-1, the J call TRBJ2-1; the D is unclear. V gave up 2 bases and J gave up 0 bases, with 4 bases separating them. Germline CDR1 KGHDR, CDR2 SFDVKD. CDR3 length: 14 residues. Here the CDR3 reads CATSDYNSYNEQFF. The DNA for the CDR3 is TGTGCCACCAGTGATTACAACTCCTACAATGAGCAGTTCTTC.

The table lists this clonotype with many counts. This chain joins TRBV20-1 and TRBJ2-2; D perhaps matches TRBD2 (6 bases). Germline V CDR1 and CDR2: DFQATT, SNEGSKA (reference sequence). V lost 5 bases to trimming and J lost 0 bases, with 13 bases between them. The CDR3 runs 15 residues. CDR3 protein: CSARGGTANTGELFF. In DNA form, the CDR3 reads TGCAGTGCTCGTGGCGGGACGGCGAACACCGGGGAGCTGTTTTTT.

The sample holds many counts of this clonotype. The rearrangement links TRBV9 to TRBJ2-1, with 10 bases matching TRBD2. The V gene end was trimmed by 3 bases and the J gene end by 8 bases; junction bases not matched to a gene: 5. CDR3 length equals 14 residues. Germline assignment: CDR1 SGDLS and CDR2 YYNGEE. This CDR3 reads CASSETGTSDEQFF. Here the CDR3 DNA reads TGTGCCAGCAGCGAAACCGGGACTAGCGATGAGCAGTTCTTC.

This clonotype appeared many times. This chain joins TRBV28 and TRBJ2-3; D is ambiguous. This CDR3 has 11 amino acids. Germline V gene data show CDR1 as MDHEN and CDR2 as SYDVKM. V dropped 9 bases and J dropped 0 bases, with 4 bases sitting between them. The CDR3 loop reads CARTSTDTQYF. Here the CDR3 DNA reads TGTGCCAGGACTAGCACAGATACGCAGTATTTT.

V gene TRBV9 combines with J gene TRBJ2-1; 8 nucleotides align to TRBD1. The length of the CDR3 is 15 residues. Germline assignment: CDR1 SGDLS and CDR2 YYNGEE. V lost 0 bases, J lost 8 bases, and 7 bases stayed unmatched. DNA for the CDR3: TGTGCCAGCAGCGTAGGGAACAGGGGGATCCATGAGCAGTTCTTC. This codes for CASSVGNRGIHEQFF.

This clonotype was seen at least ten times. The chain couples TRBV2 to TRBJ1-5; possibly TRBD1 for D (5 bases). The CDR3 sequence is 12 residues long. Germline assignment: CDR1 SNHLY and CDR2 FYNNEI. V was trimmed by 6 bases and J by 7 bases, leaving 10 bases between them. In DNA form, the CDR3 reads TGTGCCAGCAGCGGGGGGTACCAGCCCCAGCATTTT. Translation gives CASSGGYQPQHF. The entire variable domain, with the rest obtained from reference TRBV2 and TRBJ1-5, is as follows: EPEVTQTPSHQVTQMGQEVILRCVPISNHLYFYWYRQILGQKVEFLVSFYNNEISEKSEIFDDQFSVERPDGSNFTLKIRSTKLEDSAMYFCASSGGYQPQHFGDGTRLSIL.

This clonotype appeared a few times. The chain employs TRBV19 and TRBJ1-1; D unclear. CDR1 is LNHDA, CDR2 SQIVND, per germline (reference sequence). V lost 5 bases to trimming and J lost 8 bases, with 15 bases between them. The CDR3 extends over 13 amino acids. CDR3 region: CASSSLGAGEAFF. As DNA, the CDR3 is TGTGCCAGTAGTTCCCTGGGCGCCGGGGAAGCTTTCTTT.

This sequence joins TRBV10-2 and TRBJ2-2; TRBD1 matches at 7 bases. After removal of 0 bases from V and 8 bases from J, the junction contained 9 bases not matched to a gene. Germline CDR1 is WSHSY and CDR2 is SAAADI. This CDR3 comprises 16 residues. The CDR3 spells CASSESTGKRPGELFF. The CDR3 DNA reads TGCGCCAGCAGTGAGTCGACAGGGAAACGACCGGGGGAGCTGTTTTTT.

This clonotype was found many times. The chain links TRBV9 to TRBJ1-1; unclear D gene. V gave up 0 bases and J gave up 1 base, with 7 bases separating them. This CDR3 contains 14 residues. Germline V gives CDR1 SGDLS, CDR2 YYNGEE. CDR3 in DNA: TGTGCCAGCAGCGTAGCCGCTAAGAACACTGAAGCTTTCTTT. Translated, it gives CASSVAAKNTEAFF.

The sample holds many counts of this clonotype. The rearrangement uses TRBV20-1 and TRBJ1-2; D perhaps matches TRBD1 (5 bases). Deletions cut 0 bases from V and 6 bases from J, with 14 bases between. The CDR3 sequence is 14 residues long. Germline CDR1 DFQATT, CDR2 SNEGSKA (reference sequence). CDR3 residues: CSARDLRRADGYTF. DNA of the CDR3: TGCAGTGCTAGAGATCTCCGCAGGGCGGATGGCTACACCTTC.

This clonotype appeared many times. This chain connects TRBV5-6 to TRBJ1-2; TRBD1 matches at 10 bases. This CDR3 comprises 18 residues. V dropped 4 bases and J dropped 4; count of bases not matched to a gene: 16. The V gene's germline CDR1 is SGHDT and CDR2 YYEEEE. The CDR3 protein is CASSANRDRGAIRYGYTF. The DNA for the CDR3 is TGTGCCAGCAGCGCAAACCGGGACAGGGGCGCTATTCGCTATGGCTACACCTTC.

The table lists this clonotype with many counts. This CDR3 reads CASSYGPGELFF. DNA for the CDR3: TGTGCCAGCAGTTACGGGCCCGGGGAGCTGTTTTTT. The chain combines TRBV6-5 with TRBJ2-2; D gene ambiguous. The CDR3 is 12 amino acids. Trimming removed 2 bases from V and 6 bases from J, with 4 bases in between. Germline-derived CDR1 and CDR2 are MNHEY and SVGAGI.

This clonotype was counted at least ten times. The V gene is TRBV6-2 or TRBV6-3, the J gene TRBJ1-5; D ambiguous. The CDR3 contains 14 residues. Germline V gene lookup returns CDR1 MNHEY and CDR2 SVGEGT. Between the trimmed V and J ends, which lost 8 bases and 0 bases, there was a span of 11 bases. The CDR3 spells CASGAANSNQPQHF. CDR3 DNA sequence: TGTGCCAGCGGTGCGGCAAATAGCAATCAGCCCCAGCATTTT.

In this sample, this clonotype turned up a few times. This chain links TRBV6-2 or TRBV6-3 with TRBJ2-1, with TRBD1 matching over 11 bases. Germline CDR1 reads MNHEY; CDR2 reads SVGEGT. V dropped 1 base and J dropped 5; count of bases not matched to a gene: 16. This CDR3 spans 20 amino acids. CDR3 bases: TGTGCCAGCAGTTACTACGTAGGACAGGGGGCGCCCTCAAGAAACAATGAGCAGTTCTTC. Encoded protein: CASSYYVGQGAPSRNNEQFF.

This clonotype was counted many times. The genes are TRBV18 and TRBJ2-3; no clear D. The length of the CDR3 is 12 residues. Germline V gives CDR1 KGHSH, CDR2 LQKENI. V lost 3 bases and J lost 6, with 7 bases in between. CDR3 region: CASSPDRDTQYF. CDR3 in DNA: TGTGCCAGCTCACCGGATAGGGATACGCAGTATTTT. Variable domain in full (rest from reference TRBV18 and TRBJ2-3): NAGVMQNPRHLVRRRGQEARLRCSPMKGHSHVYWYRQLPEEGLKFMVYLQKENIIDESGMPKERFSAEFPKEGPSILRIQQVVRGDSAAYFCASSPDRDTQYFGPGTRLTVL.